This TCR beta chain stems from a study of shared clonotypes between healthy human individuals. Study observations and caveats: The low donor count limited represented genetic and exposure-history diversity. Larger estimated richness was generally recorded for naive subsets relative to memory subsets. Specimens sampled were limited to blood, with tissue repertoires likely differing.

Of note for this clone: No antigen is known for it.

In the authors' workflow: For the immunoSEQ data, sequences were junction-only without quality scores, so filtering differed. This table comes from immunoSEQ multiplex PCR, and its TCRdb copy is limited to in-frame clones, with some not included. V and J calls and clone size follow that table, whereas D and trimming were derived from the DNA. This sample has 2 million to 2.5 million clones; approximately 94% occur once, and the top ten carry around 0.13%. CDR1 MNHNY and CDR2 SVGAGI come from the germline V gene (reference sequence). The V and J ends lost 2 bases and 1 base respectively, with 9 bases between them. The CDR3 covers 15 residues.

The genes are TRBV6-6 and TRBJ1-5, with a weak D call TRBD1 (5 bases). The material sequenced was naive CD4+ T cells sorted from blood. As for subset: CD45RA+ positively selected. The sequence was collected from a man aged 18 to 29 in good health. The CDR3 loop reads CASSYEGLSNQPQHF. The CDR3 coding sequence is TGTGCCAGCAGTTACGAGGGGCTGAGCAATCAGCCCCAGCATTTT.